The next 25 T cell receptor beta chains were all read from a single sample in a study of CD8 T cells in ankylosing spondylitis. TCRdb recomputed calls from the 5' RACE reads with MiXCR, one row per CDR3 protein. This sample carries about 190,000 distinct CDR3 sequences, roughly 13% of them seen once, and the ten largest clones take around 10%. Specimen: blood, either unsorted or a sorted T cell fraction (not recorded which). These TCRs come from a female donor with ankylosing spondylitis or in good health (not recorded which).

This clonotype was seen at least ten times. The chain links TRBV5-1 to TRBJ1-6, with no clear D. The CDR3 sequence is 15 residues long. CDR1 is SGHRS and CDR2 is YFSETQ in the germline V gene. V lost 4 bases to trimming and J lost 0 bases, with 8 bases between them. Here the CDR3 reads CASSPDLSYNSPLHF. CDR3 bases: TGCGCCAGCAGCCCGGACCTCTCCTATAATTCACCCCTCCACTTT.

This clonotype was seen more than once but under ten times. The J gene is TRBJ2-4, the V gene TRBV11-2, with 9 bases fitting TRBD2. This CDR3 comprises 15 residues. Germline V gene data show CDR1 as SGHAT and CDR2 as FQNNGV. Losses at the gene ends were 5 bases for V and 10 bases for J; bases not matched to a gene: 12. CDR3 amino acids: CASSHVAGAGRIQYF. CDR3 DNA sequence: TGTGCCAGCAGCCACGTAGCGGGGGCCGGTCGGATTCAGTACTTC.

This clonotype has just a few counts. CDR3 protein: CASGSGTGSYTF. In DNA form, the CDR3 reads TGTGCTAGTGGTTCAGGGACAGGGTCCTACACCTTC. This chain joins TRBV12-5 and TRBJ1-2, with 9 bases that match TRBD1. With 4 bases clipped from V and 10 bases from J, the junction kept 4 bases outside the gene matches. There are 12 residues in the CDR3. Germline-derived CDR1 and CDR2 are LGHNT and FRNRAP.

This clonotype was found many times. The chain couples TRBV5-1 to TRBJ2-3, with 7 nucleotides matching TRBD1. CDR3 length equals 14 residues. V lost 7 bases and J lost 0; bases outside the gene matches: 5. The germline gives CDR1 SGHRS, CDR2 YFSETQ. CDR3 amino acids: CASGTEFSTDTQYF. The CDR3 DNA reads as TGCGCCAGCGGGACAGAATTTAGCACAGATACGCAGTATTTT.

The chain carries TRBV19 and TRBJ2-7; 8 bases match TRBD1. J lost 2 bases, V lost 8 bases, and 2 bases had no gene match. CDR3 length: 12 amino acids. CDR1 LNHDA and CDR2 SQIVND come from the germline V gene (reference sequence). As DNA, the CDR3 is TGTGCCAGTGCGGGACAGGCCTACGAGCAGTACTTC. It specifies CASAGQAYEQYF.

The chain uses TRBV19 and TRBJ2-1; D may correspond to TRBD1 or TRBD2 (5 bases each). The CDR3 spans 15 residues. Trimming took 3 bases from V and 8 from J, leaving 17 bases between them. Looked up from germline, CDR1 is LNHDA and CDR2 is SQIVND (reference sequence). The CDR3 loop reads CASSIGQTMGDEQFF. DNA for the CDR3: TGTGCCAGTAGTATTGGACAAACAATGGGGGATGAGCAGTTCTTC.

This clonotype occurred many times. V gene TRBV20-1 combines with J gene TRBJ2-3; 7 bases match TRBD1. The germline gives CDR1 DFQATT, CDR2 SNEGSKA (reference sequence). CDR3 length: 15 residues. V dropped 4 bases and J dropped 4; count of bases not matched to a gene: 11. In nucleotides, the CDR3 is TGCAGTGCTACCAAGGACAGGATTGGGGCAGATACGCAGTATTTT. Amino acids: CSATKDRIGADTQYF.

The sample holds many counts of this clonotype. V and J are TRBV7-2 and TRBJ1-5; maybe TRBD1 (5 bases). Germline CDR1 SGHTA, CDR2 FQGNSA. V was shortened by 5 bases and J by 3 bases, with 17 bases between the two germline ends. The CDR3 is made up of 16 amino acids. CDR3 loop: CASSPRAPLINQPQHF. For the CDR3, the DNA is TGTGCCAGCAGCCCCAGGGCTCCACTAATCAATCAGCCCCAGCATTTT.

The table lists this clonotype with a few counts. This sequence joins TRBV5-1 and TRBJ2-2; D is possibly TRBD2 (5 bases). Trimming pared 7 bases from V and 6 bases from J, leaving 13 bases between. The germline CDR1 and CDR2 sequences are SGHRS and YFSETQ. The CDR3 runs 13 residues. CDR3 sequence (DNA): TGCGCCAGCTGGGAGAAGGTCCCCGGGGAGCTGTTTTTT. Translation gives CASWEKVPGELFF. Together with reference TRBV5-1 and TRBJ2-2, the CDR3 gives the full variable domain: KAGVTQTPRYLIKTRGQQVTLSCSPISGHRSVSWYQQTPGQGLQFLFEYFSETQRNKGNFPGRFSGRQFSNSRSEMNVSTLELGDSALYLCASWEKVPGELFFGEGSRLTVL.

This chain links TRBV5-5 with TRBJ1-2; 8 nucleotides agree with TRBD1. The CDR3 extends over 12 amino acids. The V gene end was trimmed by 0 bases and the J gene end by 12 bases; junction bases not matched to a gene: 4. Germline assignment: CDR1 SGHKS and CDR2 YYEKEE (reference sequence). The CDR3 loop reads CASSLDQGAHTF. Here the CDR3 DNA reads TGTGCCAGCAGCTTGGACCAGGGGGCTCACACCTTC.

Worth noting for this clonotype: The junction differs from germline at one of its ends, possibly a read error. The V gene is TRBV11-3, the J gene TRBJ2-5; D is unclear. Germline CDR1 and CDR2: SGHNT and YENEEA. CDR3 length: 13 amino acids. As DNA, the CDR3 is TGTGCCAGCACAGCCGGTCCCCAAGAGGCCCAGTACTTC. Encoded protein: CASTAGPQEAQYF.

This clonotype was picked up many times. The gene calls are TRBV10-3 and TRBJ2-3; no clear D. Germline V gives CDR1 ENHRY, CDR2 SYGVKD. The CDR3 loop spans 16 amino acids. V shed 3 bases and J shed 2 bases, with 15 bases lying between them. The CDR3 DNA reads as TGTGCCATCAGTGAAAGTTCACCCCTCCTCACAGATACGCAGTATTTT. Its translation: CAISESSPLLTDTQYF.

This clonotype appeared a few times. DNA of the CDR3: TGCAGTGCTTACAGTGATTCAAACTACGAGCAGTACTTC. This translates into CSAYSDSNYEQYF. V and J are TRBV20-1 and TRBJ2-7; D is undetermined. Germline CDR1 reads DFQATT; CDR2 reads SNEGSKA (reference sequence). Between the trimmed V and J ends, which lost 5 bases and 3 bases, there was a span of 14 bases. CDR3 length equals 13 residues.

This clonotype was recorded many times. The chain is built from TRBV15 and TRBJ1-5; weak D call: TRBD1 (6 bases). Germline assignment: CDR1 LNHNV and CDR2 YYDKDF (reference sequence). Trimming left V 1 base short and J 6 bases short, with 16 bases between. This CDR3 region has 16 residues. CDR3: CATSRVGRGKGQPQHF. DNA of the CDR3: TGTGCCACCAGCAGAGTTGGCAGGGGAAAGGGTCAGCCCCAGCATTTT.

Ten or more counts support this clonotype. This chain joins TRBV5-1 and TRBJ1-6; TRBD1 is a possible D gene (6 bases). V dropped 5 bases and J dropped 11 bases, with 20 bases sitting between them. CDR1 is SGHRS and CDR2 is YFSETQ in the germline V gene. The CDR3 is 15 amino acids. Here the CDR3 reads CASSVSQGGGPPLHF. Here the CDR3 DNA reads TGCGCCAGCAGTGTATCACAGGGCGGTGGTCCACCCCTCCACTTT.

This clonotype was seen many times. V gene TRBV20-1 combines with J gene TRBJ2-2, with a possible D match to TRBD2 (7 bases). Trimming left V 0 bases short and J 4 bases short, with 15 bases between. Per the germline V gene, CDR1 is DFQATT and CDR2 is SNEGSKA (reference sequence). CDR3 size: 16 residues. In DNA, the CDR3 is TGCAGTGCTAGAGATCGGGCGGGGGCCGGCACCGGGGAGCTGTTTTTT. Protein sequence: CSARDRAGAGTGELFF.

This chain connects TRBV20-1 to TRBJ2-7; TRBD1 matches 7 bases. Trimming at V came to 6 bases and at J to 0 bases, leaving 8 bases not matched to a gene. This CDR3 spans 14 amino acids. Germline CDR1 and CDR2: DFQATT and SNEGSKA (reference sequence). CDR3 in amino acids: CSARMTGSSYEQYF. DNA of the CDR3: TGCAGTGCGCGGATGACAGGGAGCTCCTACGAGCAGTACTTC.

Only a few counts were recorded for this clonotype. The chain uses TRBV5-1 and TRBJ2-1; D is possibly TRBD1 (5 bases). Between the trimmed V and J ends, which lost 8 bases and 5 bases, there was a span of 14 bases. This CDR3 has 13 amino acids. Germline V CDR1 and CDR2: SGHRS, YFSETQ. Written as DNA, the CDR3 is TGCGCCAGGGGGCTGTGGCCCAACAATGAGCAGTTCTTC. Translating it yields CARGLWPNNEQFF.

V gene TRBV6-1 combines with J gene TRBJ2-1; the match to TRBD1 covers 7 bases. There are 15 residues in the CDR3. V gave up 7 bases and J gave up 5 bases; unmatched junction bases: 11. Per the germline V gene, CDR1 is MNHNS and CDR2 is SASEGT. CDR3 nucleotides: TGTGCCAGCAAGAGGGGGCAGAGCCGGGACAATGAGCAGTTCTTC. Translating gives CASKRGQSRDNEQFF.

This clonotype was picked up many times. V gene TRBV12-3 or TRBV12-4 combines with J gene TRBJ2-4; 9 nucleotides line up with TRBD1. After removal of 3 bases from V and 12 bases from J, the junction contained 12 bases not matched to a gene. The CDR3 covers 15 residues. The CDR3 DNA is TGTGCCAGCAGTTTGAGTGGACAGGGGACTAAGGGTCAGTACTTC. Amino acids: CASSLSGQGTKGQYF.

The chain couples TRBV7-2 to TRBJ2-7; 12 positions agree with TRBD2. This CDR3 comprises 16 residues. CDR1 is SGHTA, CDR2 FQGNSA, per germline. Germline trimming cut 5 bases from V and 6 bases from J; bases unmatched to any gene: 11. CDR3 nucleotides: TGTGCCAGCAGCCCCTGGGCTGGGACTAGCGGGTCCGAGCAGTACTTC. The encoded protein is CASSPWAGTSGSEQYF.

This clonotype was recorded at least ten times. This rearrangement joins TRBV6-1 to TRBJ2-1, with 8 positions matching TRBD2. The V and J ends lost 1 base and 4 bases, in that order; junction bases with no gene match: 3. CDR3 length: 15 residues. The germline V gene has CDR1 MNHNS and CDR2 SASEGT. CDR3 amino acids: CASSEESGGYNEQFF. CDR3 DNA sequence: TGTGCCAGCAGTGAAGAAAGCGGGGGTTACAATGAGCAGTTCTTC.

This chain joins TRBV25-1 and TRBJ1-2; D is undetermined. CDR3 length: 11 residues. V lost 8 bases and J 5 bases, leaving 9 bases between the germline ends. The V gene's germline CDR1 is MGHDK and CDR2 SYGVNS. The CDR3, as DNA: TGTGCCAGCTCCCGGTATTATGGCTACACCTTC. Protein: CASSRYYGYTF.

This clonotype appeared many times. The gene calls are TRBV7-6 and TRBJ2-3, with 10 nucleotides matching TRBD2. Losses at the gene ends were 1 base for V and 6 bases for J; bases not matched to a gene: 7. Germline CDR1 and CDR2: SGHVS and FNYEAQ. This CDR3 has 16 residues. CDR3 residues: CASSLGASGSRDTQYF. The DNA of the CDR3 is TGTGCCAGCAGCTTAGGCGCTAGCGGGAGTAGGGATACGCAGTATTTT.

This clonotype was counted ten times or more. The V call is TRBV6-2 or TRBV6-3, the J call TRBJ2-7; D is uncertain. The CDR3 is 10 residues long. Trimming cost V 7 bases and J 4 bases, with 5 bases left between them. Germline V lookup: CDR1 MNHEY, CDR2 SVGEGT. Here the CDR3 DNA reads TGTGCCAGCAATCAATACGAGCAGTACTTC. This codes for CASNQYEQYF.